This TCR beta chain appears in the sequencing data of a study of T cells in Graves' hyperthyroidism and ophthalmopathy. With duration under 3 months, ophthalmopathy was active: Clinical Activity Score at least 3, NOSPECS at least 4. The PBMCs studied were ones that came from approximately 9.9 ml fresh peripheral blood. RNA transcripts provided the source from which TCR beta CDR3 regions were amplified. HTBI primers were the set used in a first-round RT-PCR of the TCR CDR3. TCRdb analysed the multiplex PCR reads with MiXCR anew, one entry per CDR3 protein. The sample gives around 520,000 distinct CDR3 sequences, around 22% of which show up once; roughly 12% is in the top ten. This clonotype was counted many times. Source material: blood. The clonotype was recovered from a woman aged 30 to 39 with Graves' ophthalmopathy.

CDR3 residues: CASIPTGGTLAFF. In nucleotides, the CDR3 is TGTGCCAGTATCCCCACCGGCGGGACACTCGCTTTCTTT. The V call is TRBV19, the J call TRBJ1-1; possible D gene TRBD1, 6 bases. V lost 7 bases to trimming and J lost 11 bases, with 20 bases between them. From germline, CDR1 is LNHDA and CDR2 SQIVND (reference sequence). CDR3 size: 13 residues.